The clone carrying this T cell receptor (beta chain) has a count of ten or more. Antigen specificity is unknown. Samples came from axillary lymph nodes draining the breast cancer. TCRdb itself ran the multiplex PCR reads through MiXCR, one entry per CDR3 protein. The repertoire holds around 130,000 distinct CDR3 sequences, around 20% seen once, with 2.2% in the top ten. This entry is derived from a study of breast tumors, draining lymph nodes, adjacent tissues. Study conclusions and caveats: Most tumor T cells seemingly derive from lymph node, then expand in tumor. That most tumor T cells come from lymph nodes remained unproven. Compared with lymph nodes, tumors were less diverse; compared with nontumor tissue, more. Tumor and nontumor repertoires were significantly more similar in luminal-like than in basal-like breast cancer.

The CDR3 contains 15 residues. From germline, CDR1 is MNHNY and CDR2 SVGAGI (reference sequence). Trimming at V came to 8 bases and at J to 6 bases, leaving 13 bases not matched to a gene. The rearrangement links TRBV6-6 to TRBJ1-5; 7 bases align to TRBD1. Sequencing was done on a sample of axillary lymph node tissue. The TCR was taken from a female donor with breast cancer. Some clones in this sample may be carry-over from other donors' samples. CDR3 amino acids: CASLETGELSQPQHF. The CDR3 nucleotides read TGTGCCAGCCTGGAAACAGGGGAGCTGAGTCAGCCCCAGCATTTT.